Given below is one T cell receptor (beta chain) in context. Its target antigen remains unknown. No base-level quality is on record; no much larger clone is a single base apart. The V and J ends are trimmed by 4 bases and 5 bases, leaving 8 bases between them. The germline V gene yields SGHTA for CDR1 and FQGNSA for CDR2. Inclusive of the bounding cysteine and phenylalanine, the CDR3 is 12 residues long. The kept DNA is CDR3 alone, 36 bases in frame from the first base. Genomic DNA was isolated from the sorted cells so that the TCRbeta CDR3 region could be sequenced. The immunoSEQ Assay was used to sequence the TCRbeta CDR3 regions. As stored in TCRdb, this immuneACCESS dataset retains in-frame rearrangements with V and J assigned. A fraction of the clones does not appear; measured against another copy, unresolved V genes explain less than half of the discrepancy, and the remainder lacks a known reason. This sample holds some 96,000 clones; about four fifths were observed only once. The ten biggest clones cover roughly 1.5% of the sample.

Patients with autoimmune disease history or receiving systemic immunosuppression were excluded from the trial. Peripheral blood for TCR sequencing was collected from all dose cohorts at baseline, on cycle 4 day 1, and on cycle 7 day 1. Samples were obtained from an open-label, multicenter, first-in-human phase I dose-escalation trial of ivuxolimab. Adults with locally advanced or metastatic melanoma, renal cell carcinoma, hepatocellular carcinoma or head and neck squamous cell carcinoma were enrolled in the trial. CD4+ and CD8+ T cells were sorted separately from peripheral blood before TCR sequencing. The sample belongs to a study of OX40 agonist ivuxolimab in advanced cancers. Concerning the study at large: Ivuxolimab was a fully human IgG2 agonistic monoclonal antibody targeting the costimulatory receptor OX40 (CD134). In the dose-escalation cohort, 70% to 85% of patients were male, and the mean age was around 60 years, with a range of about 23 to 85. Among the approximately 50 dose-escalation patients, 19 had hepatocellular carcinoma, roughly 15 melanoma, 9 renal cell carcinoma and 9 head and neck cancer. Prior anti-PD-1, anti-PD-L1 or anti-CTLA-4 therapy was permitted, and checkpoint inhibitors had been received by around 40% of dose-escalation patients. Intravenous ivuxolimab was administered to patients every 2 weeks at six dose levels: 0.01, 0.1, 0.3, 1.5, 3 and 10 mg/kg. The monotherapy dose-escalation portion (N of about 52 patients) of the phase I ivuxolimab trial is reported in the paper. Partial responses occurred in three dose-escalation patients: two with cutaneous melanoma and one with hepatocellular carcinoma. The purpose of peripheral TCRbeta sequencing was to test whether ivuxolimab changed TCR sequence diversity and led to clonal T-cell expansion.

The study at large found these results: After ivuxolimab, CD8+ T cells had more expanded clones than CD4+ T cells on average. In the 0.1-3.0 mg/kg groups, partial responders were among the patients with the lowest normalized peripheral clonal expansion, particularly in CD8+ T cells. The antigen specificity of the peripheral T cells that underwent clonal expansion was not determined. Low levels of normalized T-cell clonal expansion were also seen in some patients who did not respond. At doses of 0.1 to 3.0 mg/kg, clonal expansion of both CD4+ and CD8+ blood T cells was observed from baseline to week 6.

The V gene is TRBV7-2 and the J gene is TRBJ2-5; no confident D gene assignment can be made. Sequenced here: CD4+ or CD8+ T cells sorted from blood, sampled in a trial of the OX40 agonist ivuxolimab. The TCR comes from an adult with an advanced solid tumor such as melanoma, head and neck, liver or kidney cancer. Read as DNA, the sequence is TGTGCCAGCAGCTCAATCCGGGAGACCCAGTACTTC. This translates into CASSSIRETQYF.